One sample yielded the 27 T cell receptor beta chains listed below, sequenced in a study of shared T cell receptors in the human thymus. Sequencing was performed with immunoSEQ multiplex PCR; in TCRdb, only in-frame clones are kept and a portion is missing. The repertoire holds 540,000 or so clones, 75% to 85% seen once, with more than 0.01% in the top ten. This sample also belongs to another study, concerning human thymus T cells.

Material: thymocytes. These receptors were taken from a boy in the first two years of life with a congenital heart defect.

A few counts support this clone. This chain links TRBV5-4 with TRBJ2-5, with 8 bases lining up with TRBD1. V lost 0 bases and J lost 5; bases outside the gene matches: 9. The CDR3 has 16 residues. Germline V gene data show CDR1 as SGHNT and CDR2 as YYREEE (reference sequence). This CDR3 reads CASSLVRTGLDETQYF. The CDR3 DNA reads TGTGCCAGCAGCTTGGTTCGGACAGGGCTTGATGAGACCCAGTACTTC.

This clone was observed a single time. This chain uses TRBV5-6 with TRBJ2-5; 7 positions match TRBD1. The length of the CDR3 is 16 residues. The V gene end was trimmed by 4 bases and the J gene end by 5 bases; junction bases not matched to a gene: 14. In germline, CDR1 is SGHDT, CDR2 YYEEEE. CDR3 region: CASSTGTGRGGETQYF. CDR3 bases: TGTGCCAGCAGCACCGGGACGGGGAGAGGGGGCGAGACCCAGTACTTC.

The rearrangement joins TRBV20-1 to TRBJ2-1, with 8 positions matching TRBD1. Germline CDR1 reads DFQATT; CDR2 reads SNEGSKA (reference sequence). The CDR3 runs 9 residues. V lost 6 bases, J lost 12 bases, and 1 base stayed unmatched. CDR3 DNA sequence: TGCAGTGCGACAGGGGCGCAGTTCTTC. It codes for CSATGAQFF.

This clone was seen more than once but under ten times. The V and J genes are TRBV25-1 and TRBJ2-2; D uncertain. CDR3 length: 18 residues. Germline V gene data show CDR1 as MGHDK and CDR2 as SYGVNS. The V end lost 0 bases, the J end lost 5 bases, and 19 bases lay between the germline ends. This chain's CDR3 is CASSEYLPSPGATGELFF. The CDR3 bases are TGTGCCAGCAGTGAATATCTTCCCAGTCCGGGTGCGACCGGGGAGCTGTTTTTT.

The genes are TRBV4-3 and TRBJ1-5; 7 bases agree with TRBD1. The length of the CDR3 is 15 residues. Germline-derived CDR1 and CDR2 are LGHNA and YSLEER. The V and J ends lost 3 bases and 7 bases, in that order; junction bases with no gene match: 9. CDR3 in DNA: TGCGCCAGCAGCCAGACCGAGGGGGCGAAACAGCCCCAGCATTTT. Amino acids: CASSQTEGAKQPQHF.

The rearrangement links TRBV25-1 to TRBJ2-1, with TRBD2 matching 7 bases. CDR1 MGHDK and CDR2 SYGVNS come from the germline V gene. This CDR3 comprises 12 residues. The J segment lost 7 bases and the V segment lost 4 bases, leaving 1 base of the junction unmatched. This CDR3 reads CASSGRENEQFF. For the CDR3, the DNA is TGTGCCAGCAGTGGGCGGGAGAATGAGCAGTTCTTC.

The chain couples TRBV25-1 to TRBJ1-4; D is unresolved. Germline V gene lookup returns CDR1 MGHDK and CDR2 SYGVNS. The CDR3 is 13 amino acids. V lost 6 bases and J lost 3, with 8 bases in between. The CDR3 region is CASRGASNEKLFF. CDR3 nucleotide sequence: TGTGCCAGCAGGGGAGCGTCTAATGAAAAACTGTTTTTT.

This clone showed up just a few times. The chain uses TRBV7-9 and TRBJ2-5, with TRBD1 matching over 7 bases. The V gene end was trimmed by 1 base and the J gene end by 5 bases; junction bases not matched to a gene: 13. The CDR3 extends over 17 amino acids. Germline loops: CDR1 SEHNR, CDR2 FQNEAQ (reference sequence). In DNA form, the CDR3 reads TGTGCCAGCAGCTTAGACTCTGGGCAGGGGGTGAGGGAGACCCAGTACTTC. This encodes CASSLDSGQGVRETQYF.

J is TRBJ2-7 and V is TRBV14; TRBD2 aligns across 11 bases. Per the germline V gene, CDR1 is SGHDN and CDR2 is FVKESK. The CDR3 contains 14 residues. Germline trimming cut 4 bases from V and 5 bases from J; bases unmatched to any gene: 4. Written as DNA, the CDR3 is TGTGCCAGCAGCCGAAAGGGACTAGCGGACGAGCAGTACTTC. Protein product: CASSRKGLADEQYF.

This chain links TRBV29-1 with TRBJ2-3; 7 bases are a match to TRBD2. The V gene end was trimmed by 0 bases and the J gene end by 2 bases; junction bases not matched to a gene: 11. The CDR3 is made up of 17 amino acids. In germline, CDR1 is SQVTM, CDR2 ANQGSEA. The CDR3, as DNA: TGCAGCGTTGAAGATCTCCCGTGGCGGGGGTACACAGATACGCAGTATTTT. Protein sequence: CSVEDLPWRGYTDTQYF.

This chain uses TRBV4-1 with TRBJ2-3; D remains ambiguous. The germline CDR1 and CDR2 sequences are MGHRA and YSYEKL. This CDR3 is built from 14 residues. V lost 1 base and J lost 4, with 9 bases in between. CDR3 sequence (DNA): TGCGCCAGCAGCCAAGTCGTCTCGGCAGATACGCAGTATTTT. This translates into CASSQVVSADTQYF.

The rearrangement uses TRBV30 and TRBJ2-7; 9 positions agree with TRBD1. After removal of 2 bases from V and 4 bases from J, the junction contained 3 bases not matched to a gene. From germline, CDR1 is GTSNPN and CDR2 SVGIG (reference sequence). The CDR3 loop spans 13 amino acids. The CDR3 nucleotides are TGTGCCTGGAGTAAGGACAGGGGATACGAGCAGTACTTC. It is translated as CAWSKDRGYEQYF. The complete variable domain, with remaining parts taken from reference TRBV30 and TRBJ2-7, reads SQTIHQWPATLVQPVGSPLSLECTVEGTSNPNLYWYRQAAGRGLQLLFYSVGIGQISSEVPQNLSASRPQDRQFILSSKKLLLSDSGFYLCAWSKDRGYEQYFGPGTRLTVT.

This chain joins TRBV10-2 and TRBJ1-2; D is unresolved. There are 11 residues in the CDR3. Germline values: CDR1 WSHSY, CDR2 SAAADI. The germline V and J ends were trimmed by 9 bases and 10 bases, with 15 bases remaining between them. The CDR3 sequence: CARNPLRPYTF. The CDR3 DNA follows: TGCGCCAGGAACCCTCTGAGGCCCTACACCTTC.

The chain recombines TRBV6-5 with TRBJ2-7; 7 nucleotides align to TRBD1. There are 12 residues in the CDR3. The germline gives CDR1 MNHEY, CDR2 SVGAGI. With 6 bases clipped from V and 6 bases from J, the junction kept 5 bases outside the gene matches. CDR3 loop: CASRRTGGEQYF. Here the CDR3 DNA reads TGTGCCAGCAGAAGGACAGGCGGCGAGCAGTACTTC.

The J gene is TRBJ2-7, the V gene TRBV5-1; D not certain. In germline, CDR1 is SGHRS, CDR2 YFSETQ. V was clipped by 5 bases and J by 2 bases, with 14 bases between them. The CDR3 runs 14 residues. The DNA of the CDR3 is TGCGCCAGCAGGGATGCGGTGCTCCCCTACGAGCAGTACTTC. Residues: CASRDAVLPYEQYF. The variable domain in full, with the rest retrieved from reference TRBV5-1 and TRBJ2-7, is KAGVTQTPRYLIKTRGQQVTLSCSPISGHRSVSWYQQTPGQGLQFLFEYFSETQRNKGNFPGRFSGRQFSNSRSEMNVSTLELGDSALYLCASRDAVLPYEQYFGPGTRLTVT.

The V and J genes are TRBV4-3 and TRBJ1-2; 8 bases align to TRBD1. In germline, CDR1 is LGHNA, CDR2 YSLEER. The CDR3 spans 14 residues. V dropped 0 bases and J dropped 6; count of bases not matched to a gene: 3. For the CDR3, the DNA is TGCGCCAGCAGCCAAGAAGGGGGACAGGATGGCTACACCTTC. Protein sequence: CASSQEGGQDGYTF.

This chain links TRBV27 with TRBJ1-4; D is perhaps TRBD1 (5 bases). Per the germline V gene, CDR1 is MNHEY and CDR2 is SMNVEV (reference sequence). This CDR3 region has 17 residues. Trimming stripped 6 bases from V and 4 bases from J, with 21 bases between. Here the CDR3 DNA reads TGTGCCAGCAGCCCAAACACCGGGAGGGGCGGTAATGAAAAACTGTTTTTT. As protein: CASSPNTGRGGNEKLFF.

The chain links TRBV6-4 to TRBJ1-1; 7 nucleotides line up with TRBD1. The V gene end was trimmed by 4 bases and the J gene end by 1 base; junction bases not matched to a gene: 3. From germline, CDR1 is MRHNA and CDR2 SNTAGT. This CDR3 has 14 amino acids. The CDR3 spells CASSADRANTEAFF. CDR3 sequence (DNA): TGTGCCAGCAGTGCTGACAGGGCGAACACTGAAGCTTTCTTT.

The CDR3 sequence: CASSEYIGGGRYF. The CDR3 bases are TGTGCCAGCAGTGAATATATAGGCGGGGGTCGGTACTTC. This chain links TRBV25-1 with TRBJ2-7, with 7 positions matching TRBD2. The CDR3 consists of 13 residues. Trimming at V came to 0 bases and at J to 12 bases, leaving 8 bases not matched to a gene. Germline V lookup: CDR1 MGHDK, CDR2 SYGVNS.

The rearrangement uses TRBV29-1 and TRBJ1-5; D possibly corresponds to TRBD1 (5 bases). Germline V CDR1 and CDR2: SQVTM, ANQGSEA. The CDR3 consists of 13 residues. The V and J ends lost 4 bases and 4 bases respectively, with 11 bases between them. CDR3 residues: CSVGGDGNQPQHF. The CDR3 DNA sequence: TGCAGCGTTGGCGGGGACGGTAATCAGCCCCAGCATTTT.

This clone was detected a few times. J is TRBJ1-5 and V is TRBV5-6; no definite D call. This CDR3 has 15 residues. CDR1 is SGHDT and CDR2 is YYEEEE in the germline V gene. The germline V and J ends were trimmed by 1 base and 6 bases, with 14 bases remaining between them. The CDR3 spells CASSLSYRFGQPQHF. The CDR3 nucleotides read TGTGCCAGCAGCTTGAGCTACAGATTCGGTCAGCCCCAGCATTTT.

The chain has TRBV29-1 and TRBJ2-1; D might be TRBD2 (5 bases). V shed 1 base and J shed 0 bases, with 13 bases lying between them. Germline values: CDR1 SQVTM, CDR2 ANQGSEA. The length of the CDR3 is 16 residues. The CDR3 protein is CSVEVGREVSYNEQFF. The CDR3 DNA is TGCAGCGTTGAAGTGGGCCGGGAAGTCTCCTACAATGAGCAGTTCTTC.

This clone was observed once. Compared with germline, one end of the junction differs, possibly owing to a read error. The rearrangement joins TRBV7-7 to TRBJ2-5; 8 bases are a match to TRBD1. CDR1 is SSHAT, CDR2 FNYEAQ, per germline (reference sequence). The CDR3 covers 18 residues. The CDR3, as DNA: TGTGCTAGCAGCTACGCACTCCCGGGACAGGCGGTCCAAGAGACCCAGTACTTC. Its protein product is CASSYALPGQAVQETQYF.

V is TRBV11-2 and J is TRBJ2-1; 7 nucleotides match TRBD1. Trimming removed 3 bases from V and 15 bases from J; junction bases left unmatched: 17. This CDR3 has 15 residues. Germline CDR1 and CDR2: SGHAT and FQNNGV. The CDR3 protein is CASSFPSKPTGWSFF. Written as DNA, the CDR3 is TGTGCCAGCAGCTTCCCGAGTAAGCCGACAGGGTGGTCGTTCTTC.

This chain joins TRBV14 and TRBJ2-7, with 9 bases lining up with TRBD2. This CDR3 comprises 18 residues. J lost 7 bases, V lost 0 bases, and 16 bases had no gene match. Germline V gives CDR1 SGHDN, CDR2 FVKESK. The CDR3 protein is CASSQDHPVAGAPWEQYF. The CDR3, as DNA: TGTGCCAGCAGCCAAGATCATCCCGTAGCGGGAGCCCCCTGGGAGCAGTACTTC.

The V gene is TRBV5-6, the J gene TRBJ2-4, with 13 bases identical to TRBD2. The CDR3 spans 15 residues. V dropped 4 bases and J dropped 8; count of bases not matched to a gene: 6. In germline, CDR1 is SGHDT, CDR2 YYEEEE. As DNA, the CDR3 is TGTGCCAGCAGCCCGTGGACTAGCGGGAGTGACATTCAGTACTTC. Its translation is CASSPWTSGSDIQYF.

V is TRBV5-6 and J is TRBJ2-7, with 12 bases matching TRBD1. With V trimmed by 6 bases and J by 4 bases, 11 bases remained unmatched. This CDR3 is built from 16 residues. Germline V gene lookup returns CDR1 SGHDT and CDR2 YYEEEE. The CDR3 loop is CASTHSGTGGTYEQYF. The CDR3 coding sequence is TGTGCCAGCACTCATTCAGGGACAGGGGGCACGTACGAGCAGTACTTC.